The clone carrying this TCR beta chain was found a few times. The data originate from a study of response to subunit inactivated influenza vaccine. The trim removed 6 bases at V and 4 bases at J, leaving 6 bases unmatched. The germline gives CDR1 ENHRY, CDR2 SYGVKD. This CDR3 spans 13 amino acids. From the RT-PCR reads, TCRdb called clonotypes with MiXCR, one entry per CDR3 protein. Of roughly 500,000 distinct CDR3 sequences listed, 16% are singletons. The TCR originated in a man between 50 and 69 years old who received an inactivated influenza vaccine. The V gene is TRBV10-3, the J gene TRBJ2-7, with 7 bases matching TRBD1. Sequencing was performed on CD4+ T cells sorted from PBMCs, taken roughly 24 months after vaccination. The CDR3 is CAISRDREYEQYF. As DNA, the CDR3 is TGTGCCATCAGCAGAGACAGGGAATACGAGCAGTACTTC.